A selection of T cell receptor beta chains follows, all from one sample in a study of naive and memory T cell subsets. TCRdb reprocessed the UMI-ligation and nested PCR reads via MiXCR and lists one record per CDR3 protein. The table includes about 22,000 distinct CDR3 sequences, about 10% detected once. Sequenced: central memory CD8+ T cells from blood. These receptors were obtained from a human donor in good health. The CDR3 runs from the conserved cysteine through the conserved F or W. Each record gives: clone size, CDR3 length, D gene, V gene, J gene, CDR3 DNA, CDR3 protein. D genes are given only for firm matches. A clone size is listed for some rows: how often the clone was seen (once, few, many), or a class if it is expanded.

.	13	TRBD1	TRBV20-1	TRBJ2-7	TGCAGTGCTAGATGGACAGGGGGCTACGAGCAGTACTTC	CSARWTGGYEQYF
many	16	TRBD1	TRBV9	TRBJ2-7	TGTGCCAGCAGCGTAGGTATCGGACAGGCTGCCTACGAGCAGTACTTC	CASSVGIGQAAYEQYF
few	15	TRBD2	TRBV9	TRBJ2-7	TGTGCCAGCAGCGTAGGGAGAGGACTAGCGGGGGAGCAGTACTTC	CASSVGRGLAGEQYF
.	17	TRBD1	TRBV7-9	TRBJ2-2	TGTGCCAGCAGTCGATCCTACCGGGACAGGGATACCGGGGAGCTGTTTTTT	CASSRSYRDRDTGELFF
many	15	.	TRBV5-5	TRBJ1-5	TGTGCCAGCAGCTTGGTAGGGTATAGCAATCAGCCCCAGCATTTT	CASSLVGYSNQPQHF
many	12	TRBD1	TRBV29-1	TRBJ2-7	TGCAGCGTTGAGGAGACAGGGTACGAGCAGTACTTC	CSVEETGYEQYF
few	15	.	TRBV20-1	TRBJ2-7	TGCAGTGCTAGAGATCTCGGGGACGGCCTGGTTGAGCAGTACTTC	CSARDLGDGLVEQYF
many	16	.	TRBV28	TRBJ1-5	TGTGCCAGCACTCTAAACAGGATCCGATCAAGCCAGCCCCAGCATTTT	CASTLNRIRSSQPQHF
.	13	.	TRBV20-1	TRBJ1-5	TGCAGTGCTAGAGTTGGGGGTTCACGGCCCCAGCATTTT	CSARVGGSRPQHF
.	12	.	TRBV29-1	TRBJ1-2	TGCAGCGTTGAAGGACTTGACTATGGCTACACCTTC	CSVEGLDYGYTF
.	9	.	TRBV2	TRBJ1-2	TGTGCCAGCAGTGATGGCTACACCTTC	CASSDGYTF
.	17	TRBD2	TRBV29-1	TRBJ2-1	TGCAGCGTTGAAGGGCCGCCGGGACTAGCGGGCCCCAATGAGCAGTTCTTC	CSVEGPPGLAGPNEQFF
.	15	.	TRBV15	TRBJ1-4	TGTGCCACCAGCAGAGGGGGAGCGCTCGGTGAAAAACTGTTTTTT	CATSRGGALGEKLFF
many	16	TRBD2	TRBV28	TRBJ2-7	TGTGCCAGCAGTCACCACGTAGCGGGGGCAGCCTACGAGCAGTACTTC	CASSHHVAGAAYEQYF
.	16	.	TRBV4-3	TRBJ2-7	TGCGCCAGCAGCCAAGAGAGAGCCGGGGCGGTATACGAGCAGTACTTC	CASSQERAGAVYEQYF
few	14	.	TRBV7-6	TRBJ2-7	TGTGCCAGCAGCCCCCGGACGGATCCCTACGAGCAGTACTTC	CASSPRTDPYEQYF
few	15	.	TRBV2	TRBJ1-5	TGTGCCAGCAGTGAAGCGGCCCAGGGGAATCAGCCCCAGCATTTT	CASSEAAQGNQPQHF
many	10	.	TRBV29-1	TRBJ1-1	TGCAGCGTTGGGGACACTGAAGCTTTCTTT	CSVGDTEAFF
few	13	.	TRBV12-5	TRBJ2-5	TGTGCTAGTGGTTTACAGGACCCAGCAACCCAGTACTTC	CASGLQDPATQYF
many	15	.	TRBV6-5	TRBJ1-5	TGTGCCAGCAGTTATACAATGGGAGATGATCAGCCCCAGCATTTT	CASSYTMGDDQPQHF
medium-sized	13	.	TRBV13	TRBJ2-7	TGTGCCAGCAGCTTAAGGGGCCTCTACGAGCAGTACTTC	CASSLRGLYEQYF
many	16	.	TRBV4-3	TRBJ1-2	TGCGCCAGCAGCCCGGACCGGGGATACTCGGGCTATGGCTACACCTTC	CASSPDRGYSGYGYTF
.	16	TRBD1	TRBV20-1	TRBJ2-7	TGCAGTGCTAGAGATTTGGGGGACAGGGCCGCCTACGAGCAGTACTTC	CSARDLGDRAAYEQYF
.	15	.	TRBV20-1	TRBJ1-6	TGCAGTGCTAGTCTAATAGGTCAGGCCAATTCACCCCTCCACTTT	CSASLIGQANSPLHF
few	14	.	TRBV20-1	TRBJ2-5	TGCAGTGCTAGAGATGGGGGGATCCAAGAGACCCAGTACTTC	CSARDGGIQETQYF
few	12	.	TRBV11-2	TRBJ2-1	TGTGCCAGCAGTCGAATCACGAAGGAGCAGTTCTTC	CASSRITKEQFF